These T cell receptor beta chains were read from a single sample in a study of beta chain features in type 1 diabetes. Profiled with immunoSEQ multiplex PCR; TCRdb holds only in-frame clones, not every one. The table has more than 150,000 clones, roughly 9% seen once; the top ten hold roughly 0.7%. Material for sequencing was central memory CD4+ T cells from blood. Source of these receptors: a woman younger than 45 with type 1 diabetes. Each CDR3 is given with its conserved first and last residue. The D gene is left open where the match is weak. Size is omitted from some rows. Given values are once, few, many or a class for expanded clones.

>NA|TRBD1|TRBJ1-2|TRBV7-8
CASKRTGNYGYTF
TGTGCCAGCAAAAGGACAGGGAACTATGGCTACACCTTC
>NA|NA|TRBJ1-1|TRBV5-1
CASSLGPTGGNTEAFF
TGCGCCAGCAGCCTGGGCCCGACAGGAGGGAACACTGAAGCTTTCTTT
>NA|NA|TRBJ1-1|TRBV28
CASSPTGHRGAFF
TGTGCCAGCAGTCCGACAGGCCACCGGGGAGCTTTCTTT
>few|NA|TRBJ2-7|TRBV4-2
CASSQDIADEQYF
TGTGCCAGCAGCCAAGATATAGCGGACGAGCAGTACTTC
>few|TRBD2|TRBJ2-1|TRBV19
CASSIGGLAGANNEQFF
TGTGCCAGTAGTATAGGGGGCCTAGCGGGAGCCAACAATGAGCAGTTCTTC
>NA|TRBD1|TRBJ2-2|TRBV5-1
CASSLAGQGYTGELFF
TGCGCCAGCAGCTTGGCGGGACAGGGTTACACCGGGGAGCTGTTTTTT
>NA|NA|TRBJ1-2|TRBV5-1
CASSPRTGNYGYTF
TGCGCCAGCAGCCCCCGGACGGGGAACTATGGCTACACCTTC
>NA|TRBD2|TRBJ2-7|TRBV6-5
CASSRTSGSSYEQYF
TGTGCCAGCAGTAGAACTAGCGGGTCCTCCTACGAGCAGTACTTC
>NA|NA|TRBJ2-3|TRBV5-1
CASSSDTLPDTQYF
TGCGCCAGCAGCTCCGACACCCTACCAGATACGCAGTATTTT
>NA|NA|TRBJ2-1|TRBV5-4
CASSLPLGSNEQFF
TGTGCCAGCAGCTTACCGCTAGGGAGCAATGAGCAGTTCTTC
>NA|TRBD1|TRBJ2-5|TRBV4-1
CASSQEVRGYQETQYF
TGCGCCAGCAGCCAAGAAGTCAGGGGGTACCAAGAGACCCAGTACTTC
>many|NA|TRBJ2-7|TRBV7-9
CASSLARLVAVDNEQYF
TGTGCCAGCAGCTTAGCGCGGTTGGTAGCGGTAGACAACGAGCAGTACTTC
>few|TRBD1|TRBJ1-1|TRBV7-9
CASSRGQGGTEAFF
TGTGCCAGCAGCCGGGGACAGGGAGGAACTGAAGCTTTCTTT
>NA|NA|TRBJ1-1|TRBV14
CASSQGVTGRDAFF
TGTGCCAGCAGCCAAGGTGTGACTGGAAGAGACGCTTTCTTT
>NA|TRBD1|TRBJ1-5|TRBV5-1
CASRRDREASQHF
TGCGCCAGCAGACGGGACAGGGAGGCCTCCCAGCATTTT
>few|TRBD1|TRBJ1-2|TRBV28
CASSGQETAGYGYTF
TGTGCCAGCAGTGGACAGGAGACGGCTGGCTATGGCTACACCTTC
>few|TRBD1|TRBJ1-1|TRBV5-1
CASSPQGDGSDTEAFF
TGCGCCAGCAGCCCTCAGGGGGATGGATCGGACACTGAAGCTTTCTTT
>NA|NA|TRBJ1-5|TRBV2
CASTRGGNQPQHF
TGTGCCAGCACCCGGGGGGGCAATCAGCCCCAGCATTTT
>NA|NA|TRBJ2-3|TRBV28
CASSSAYPGTDTQYF
TGTGCCAGCAGTTCCGCCTACCCTGGCACAGATACGCAGTATTTT
>NA|TRBD2|TRBJ2-1|TRBV11-2
CASTLTSGPYNEQFF
TGTGCCAGCACCCTAACTAGCGGGCCGTACAATGAGCAGTTCTTC
>many|NA|TRBJ2-3|TRBV7-9
CASSLAATDTQYF
TGTGCCAGCAGCTTGGCCGCCACAGATACGCAGTATTTT
>many|NA|TRBJ2-3|TRBV7-3
CASSLNRDTQYF
TGTGCCAGCAGCTTAAACAGAGATACGCAGTATTTT
>many|NA|TRBJ2-7|TRBV28
CASSFESYEQYF
TGTGCCAGCAGTTTCGAGAGTTACGAGCAGTACTTC
>NA|TRBD1|TRBJ2-7|TRBV6-5
CASSYRRGQGAEQYF
TGTGCCAGCAGTTACCGCCGGGGACAGGGGGCCGAGCAGTACTTC
>few|TRBD2|TRBJ2-3|TRBV5-4
CASSLGLAGDTQYF
TGTGCCAGCAGCTTAGGGCTAGCGGGAGATACGCAGTATTTT
>few|NA|TRBJ1-2|TRBV9
CASSGQGNYGYTF
TGTGCCAGCAGCGGGCAGGGGAACTATGGCTACACCTTC
>few|NA|TRBJ2-1|TRBV28
CASSPASASWAFF
TGTGCCAGCAGTCCCGCCTCGGCTAGCTGGGCGTTCTTC
>NA|TRBD2|TRBJ2-2|TRBV15
CATSMYGGSAGGELFF
TGTGCCACCAGCATGTACGGCGGGAGCGCTGGCGGGGAGCTGTTTTTT
>few|TRBD1|TRBJ1-1|TRBV18
CASYGTGDTEAFF
TGTGCCAGCTACGGGACAGGGGACACTGAAGCTTTCTTT
>NA|NA|TRBJ2-1|TRBV18
CASSPGLSLYNEQFF
TGTGCCAGCTCACCCGGGTTATCCCTTTACAATGAGCAGTTCTTC
>few|NA|TRBJ2-7|TRBV29-1
CSVGEQGYEQYF
TGCAGCGTTGGGGAACAGGGCTACGAGCAGTACTTC
>few|TRBD1|TRBJ1-2|TRBV7-9
CASSLDRLYGYTF
TGTGCCAGCAGCTTGGACAGGCTCTATGGCTACACCTTC
>few|NA|TRBJ2-3|TRBV4-2
CASLGSTDTQYF
TGTGCCAGCCTGGGCAGCACAGATACGCAGTATTTT
>few|NA|TRBJ2-7|TRBV19
CASSIPGSEQYF
TGTGCCAGTAGTATACCAGGGTCCGAGCAGTACTTC
>NA|TRBD1|TRBJ1-1|TRBV4-2
CASSPGTGEDTEAFF
TGTGCCAGCAGCCCTGGGACAGGGGAGGACACTGAAGCTTTCTTT
>NA|TRBD1|TRBJ1-3|TRBV11-2
CASSLDRDSGNTIYF
TGTGCCAGCAGCCTGGACAGGGACTCTGGAAACACCATATATTTT
>NA|NA|TRBJ2-2|TRBV7-9
CASSRPSAGQTGELFF
TGTGCCAGCAGCCGCCCCTCGGCAGGACAGACCGGGGAGCTGTTTTTT
>NA|NA|TRBJ2-7|TRBV19
CASSMTGFSYEQYF
TGTGCCAGTAGTATGACAGGATTCTCCTACGAGCAGTACTTC
>few|TRBD2|TRBJ2-1|TRBV5-1
CASSRQLAGAYNEQFF
TGCGCCAGCAGCCGACAACTGGCGGGGGCCTACAATGAGCAGTTCTTC
>NA|NA|TRBJ1-2|TRBV5-1
CASSLGQGLYGYTF
TGCGCCAGCAGCTTGGGTCAGGGGCTCTATGGCTACACCTTC
>NA|NA|TRBJ2-7|TRBV7-8
CASSLLAGQYF
TGTGCCAGCAGCTTACTAGCCGGGCAGTACTTC
>few|TRBD1|TRBJ2-1|TRBV5-1
CASSAGGAEYNEQFF
TGCGCCAGCTCCGCAGGGGGCGCCGAATATAATGAGCAGTTCTTC
>NA|TRBD2|TRBJ2-7|TRBV29-1
CSVASGTSGPSSYEQYF
TGCAGCGTCGCATCCGGGACTAGCGGACCCAGCTCCTACGAGCAGTACTTC
>few|TRBD1|TRBJ2-1|TRBV29-1
CSVVPAKGQTHNEQFF
TGCAGCGTTGTCCCCGCGAAGGGACAGACTCACAATGAGCAGTTCTTC
>many|TRBD2|TRBJ2-3|TRBV7-9
CASSYGLAGADTQYF
TGTGCCAGCAGCTACGGACTAGCGGGAGCCGATACGCAGTATTTT
>few|NA|TRBJ2-1|TRBV28
CASRSPREQFF
TGTGCCAGCAGAAGCCCACGAGAGCAGTTCTTC